This T cell receptor beta chain was observed in a study of radiation and T cells in renal cell carcinoma. Study-level results: In blood, top tumor clones expanded by 2 weeks, shrinking by 4.

About this clone: Its antigen is unidentified.

This table comes from immunoSEQ multiplex PCR, and its TCRdb copy is limited to in-frame clones, with some not included. The table lists 130,000 or so clones, 70% to 90% of them singletons. The CDR3 is 13 amino acids. Trimming took off 4 bases at V and 3 bases at J, with 10 bases between the two ends. Germline CDR1 is LGHNA and CDR2 is YSLEER. The time point was: baseline pretreatment blood. Treatment meaning: 15 Gy SBRT to primary tumor, nephrectomy 4 weeks later. The material sequenced was blood, taken from a patient whose treatment included radiotherapy and nephrectomy. The sequence derives from a woman aged 45 to 65 with renal cell carcinoma. The chain uses TRBV4-3 and TRBJ2-7; no definite D call. CDR3 nucleotides: TGCGCCAGCAGCCCCACACAGAGCTACGAGCAGTACTTC. As protein: CASSPTQSYEQYF.